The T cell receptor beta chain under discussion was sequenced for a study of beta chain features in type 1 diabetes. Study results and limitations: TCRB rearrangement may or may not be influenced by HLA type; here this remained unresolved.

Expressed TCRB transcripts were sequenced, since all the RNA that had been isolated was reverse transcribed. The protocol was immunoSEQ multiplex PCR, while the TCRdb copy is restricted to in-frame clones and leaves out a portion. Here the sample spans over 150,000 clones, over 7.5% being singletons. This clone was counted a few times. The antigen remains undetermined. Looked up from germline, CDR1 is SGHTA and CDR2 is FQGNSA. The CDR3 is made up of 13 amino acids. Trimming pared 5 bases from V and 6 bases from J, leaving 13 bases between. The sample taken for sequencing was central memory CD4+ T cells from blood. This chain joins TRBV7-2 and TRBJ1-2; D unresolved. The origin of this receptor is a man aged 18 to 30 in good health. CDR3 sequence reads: CASSLAAADGYTF. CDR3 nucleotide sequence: TGTGCCAGCAGCCTCGCGGCGGCGGATGGCTACACCTTC.